Each of the 24 T cell receptor beta chains below was sequenced from the same sample in a study of cytotoxic CD8 clonotypes in ibrutinib-treated CLL. Sequenced by immunoSEQ multiplex PCR; TCRdb stores in-frame clones only, minus some. The repertoire has 85,000 or so clones, roughly 77% of them found once; the top ten carry 4% to 5.5%. The sample here was PBMCs, taken after 12 months of ibrutinib treatment. These receptors originate from a human donor with chronic lymphocytic leukemia.

CDR3: CASSLGSFTDTQYF. DNA of the CDR3: TGTGCCAGCTCACTGGGCAGCTTCACAGATACGCAGTATTTT. The rearrangement uses TRBV18 and TRBJ2-3; D remains unclear. The CDR3 has 14 amino acids. V gave up 4 bases and J gave up 2 bases, with 10 bases separating them. Germline assignment: CDR1 KGHSH and CDR2 LQKENI.

This sequence joins TRBV18 and TRBJ2-7; D gene uncertain. The CDR3 runs 13 residues. In germline, CDR1 is KGHSH, CDR2 LQKENI. V was pared by 5 bases and J by 6 bases, with 14 bases between. The CDR3 sequence is CASSIGNRGEQYF. In nucleotides, the CDR3 is TGTGCCAGCTCAATCGGCAACAGAGGCGAGCAGTACTTC.

The chain links TRBV7-9 to TRBJ2-2, with no clear D. Germline CDR1 SEHNR, CDR2 FQNEAQ (reference sequence). The CDR3 length is 11 residues. The germline V and J ends were trimmed by 5 bases and 6 bases, with 4 bases remaining between them. The DNA of the CDR3 is TGTGCCAGCAGCCACCCCGGGGAGCTGTTTTTT. It translates to CASSHPGELFF.

This chain links TRBV7-3 with TRBJ2-5; possible D gene TRBD2, 6 bases. Germline V gene sequence: CDR1 SGHTA, CDR2 FQGTGA. The CDR3 covers 14 residues. V lost 2 bases and J lost 5, with 12 bases in between. CDR3 amino acids: CASSLGGYAETQYF. CDR3 sequence (DNA): TGTGCCAGCAGCTTAGGGGGGTACGCGGAGACCCAGTACTTC.

The chain uses TRBV7-3 and TRBJ1-6; 7 positions agree with TRBD1. V dropped 5 bases and J dropped 7; count of bases not matched to a gene: 2. The CDR3 totals 13 residues. CDR1 and CDR2 (germline): SGHTA, FQGTGA. CDR3: CASSGTANSPLHF. The CDR3 bases are TGTGCCAGCAGCGGGACAGCAAATTCACCCCTCCACTTT.

CDR3 residues: CASSYGDATDTQYF. The CDR3 DNA is TGTGCCAGCAGTTACGGGGACGCCACAGATACGCAGTATTTT. The chain joins TRBV6-5 to TRBJ2-3; D possibly matches TRBD1 or TRBD2 (5 bases each). There are 14 residues in the CDR3. The V gene lost 2 bases and the J gene lost 2 bases, with 8 bases spanning the gap. CDR1 MNHEY and CDR2 SVGAGI come from the germline V gene.

The V and J genes are TRBV7-2 and TRBJ2-3, with 7 bases aligning to TRBD2. The CDR3 is made up of 15 amino acids. Per germline, CDR1 SGHTA and CDR2 FQGNSA. The junction had 8 bases not matched to a gene; V was cut back by 4 bases and J by 4 bases. The CDR3 DNA is TGTGCCAGCAGCTGGACGGGAGGAAGGTCAGATACGCAGTATTTT. Amino acids: CASSWTGGRSDTQYF. Looking up the rest from reference TRBV7-2 and TRBJ2-3 gives the full variable domain: GAGVSQSPSNKVTEKGKDVELRCDPISGHTALYWYRQSLGQGLEFLIYFQGNSAPDKSGLPSDRFSAERTGGSVSTLTIQRTQQEDSAVYLCASSWTGGRSDTQYFGPGTRLTVL.

The chain has TRBV5-1 and TRBJ1-2; no clear D. The V end was cut by 0 bases, the J end by 3 bases, with 12 bases between. CDR3 length: 15 amino acids. Germline lookup yields CDR1 SGHRS and CDR2 YFSETQ. The CDR3 protein is CASSLAPGADYGYTF. CDR3 sequence (DNA): TGCGCCAGCAGCTTGGCTCCGGGAGCCGACTATGGCTACACCTTC. Full variable domain (outside the CDR3, taken from reference TRBV5-1 and TRBJ1-2): KAGVTQTPRYLIKTRGQQVTLSCSPISGHRSVSWYQQTPGQGLQFLFEYFSETQRNKGNFPGRFSGRQFSNSRSEMNVSTLELGDSALYLCASSLAPGADYGYTFGSGTRLTVV.

The V call is TRBV19, the J call TRBJ1-5; 7 bases line up with TRBD1. The CDR3 has 15 residues. J was trimmed by 3 bases and V by 9 bases; bases with no gene match: 11. The germline V gene encodes CDR1 LNHDA and CDR2 SQIVND (reference sequence). CDR3 coding DNA: TGTGCCAGCAGATTAACAGGGGCCCTCAATCAGCCCCAGCATTTT. Its protein is CASRLTGALNQPQHF.

The V call is TRBV12-5, the J call TRBJ2-1, with 10 bases lining up with TRBD2. The CDR3 is 15 amino acids. Germline V lookup: CDR1 LGHNT, CDR2 FRNRAP. J gave up 4 bases and V 2 bases, and 2 bases lay outside the gene matches. The chain's CDR3 is CASGLTSGAYNEQFF. The CDR3 DNA is TGTGCTAGTGGTTTGACTAGCGGGGCGTACAATGAGCAGTTCTTC.

This clone was picked up a small number of times. The V call is TRBV5-1, the J call TRBJ2-3, with D uncertain. The V gene lost 0 bases and the J gene lost 0 bases, with 8 bases spanning the gap. This CDR3 has 15 amino acids. Germline loops: CDR1 SGHRS, CDR2 YFSETQ. The CDR3 coding sequence is TGCGCCAGCAGCTTGGCCTACCAAAGCACAGATACGCAGTATTTT. It yields the protein CASSLAYQSTDTQYF.

V usage is TRBV4-3 and J usage is TRBJ1-6; D uncertain. Germline CDR1 reads LGHNA; CDR2 reads YSLEER. The CDR3 is 15 amino acids. The V gene lost 1 base and the J gene lost 7 bases, with 11 bases spanning the gap. The DNA for the CDR3 is TGCGCCAGCAGCCAAGTGGGAGGGCTGAATTCACCCCTCCACTTT. Encoded protein: CASSQVGGLNSPLHF.

CDR3 sequence: CASTSQNTQYF. The DNA for the CDR3 is TGTGCCAGCACCTCCCAGAATACGCAGTATTTT. The V gene is TRBV5-5, the J gene TRBJ2-3; D gene ambiguous. Trimming left V 6 bases short and J 7 bases short, with 9 bases between. The V gene's germline CDR1 is SGHKS and CDR2 YYEKEE (reference sequence). This CDR3 comprises 11 residues.

This sequence joins TRBV30 and TRBJ1-1; possibly TRBD1 for D (5 bases). This CDR3 comprises 13 residues. The V and J ends lost 4 bases and 6 bases respectively, with 15 bases between them. Germline V gene lookup returns CDR1 GTSNPN and CDR2 SVGIG (reference sequence). CDR3 bases: TGTGCCTGGATGGTAGGGTGGGGGTCTGAAGCTTTCTTT. Amino acids: CAWMVGWGSEAFF.

The rearrangement joins TRBV29-1 to TRBJ2-5; no clear D. Trimming shortened V by 3 bases and J by 5 bases, and 10 bases separated the two germline ends. The CDR3 sequence is 12 residues long. In germline, CDR1 is SQVTM, CDR2 ANQGSEA. The CDR3, as DNA: TGCAGCGTTGATAGCAGTGAGGAGACCCAGTACTTC. Protein sequence: CSVDSSEETQYF.

The chain links TRBV5-1 to TRBJ2-7; 8 nucleotides align to TRBD1. This CDR3 spans 14 amino acids. CDR1 SGHRS and CDR2 YFSETQ come from the germline V gene. J lost 9 bases, V lost 0 bases, and 8 bases had no gene match. DNA of the CDR3: TGCGCCAGCAGCTTGGGTCCAGGGGGCGCGGGGCAGTACTTC. As protein: CASSLGPGGAGQYF.

The chain is built from TRBV20-1 and TRBJ1-1; the D is unclear. Germline CDR1 is DFQATT and CDR2 is SNEGSKA (reference sequence). The CDR3 consists of 8 residues. V was pared by 3 bases and J by 7 bases, with 0 bases between. CDR3 in amino acids: CSASEAFF. Written as DNA, the CDR3 is TGCAGTGCTAGTGAAGCTTTCTTT.

This chain links TRBV4-1 with TRBJ2-1; 7 bases match TRBD1. Looked up from germline, CDR1 is MGHRA and CDR2 is YSYEKL. V dropped 1 base and J dropped 7; count of bases not matched to a gene: 7. CDR3 length: 15 amino acids. DNA of the CDR3: TGCGCCAGCAGCCAAGCAGACAGGGTTAGGAATGAGCAGTTCTTC. Its protein is CASSQADRVRNEQFF.

This clone was seen a few times. Other nucleotide sequences from this sample produce the same CDR3. The CDR3 DNA sequence: TGTGCCAGCTCGCCGGGACAGGGGGGGGAGACCCAGTACTTC. This sequence encodes CASSPGQGGETQYF. The V gene is TRBV18, the J gene TRBJ2-5, with 11 bases that match TRBD1. The germline gives CDR1 KGHSH, CDR2 LQKENI. The length of the CDR3 is 14 residues. V shed 6 bases and J 5 bases; nucleotides not matched to a gene: 5.

The V and J genes are TRBV18 and TRBJ1-1, with D unclear. The CDR3 consists of 13 residues. V was trimmed by 1 base and J by 1 base, leaving 4 bases between them. From germline, CDR1 is KGHSH and CDR2 LQKENI. CDR3 coding DNA: TGTGCCAGCTCACCACTCGCGAACACTGAAGCTTTCTTT. Protein product: CASSPLANTEAFF. Combining the CDR3 with reference TRBV18 and TRBJ1-1 gives the whole variable domain NAGVMQNPRHLVRRRGQEARLRCSPMKGHSHVYWYRQLPEEGLKFMVYLQKENIIDESGMPKERFSAEFPKEGPSILRIQQVVRGDSAAYFCASSPLANTEAFFGQGTRLTVV.

V gene TRBV4-1 combines with J gene TRBJ2-5, with 9 bases matching TRBD1. The DNA matches TRBJ2-7 better at its end, which makes the J call doubtful. CDR3 size: 16 residues. Germline V gives CDR1 MGHRA, CDR2 YSYEKL. CDR3 nucleotides: TGCGCCAGCAGCCAAGGCGGGGGACAGGGTGCATACGAGCAGTACTTC. Encoded protein: CASSQGGGQGAYEQYF.

Only one count was recorded for this clone. V and J are TRBV16 and TRBJ2-7; 8 bases align to TRBD2. The CDR3 is 16 amino acids. Germline CDR1 and CDR2: KGHSY and FQNENV. V gave up 0 bases and J gave up 2 bases; unmatched junction bases: 6. CDR3 protein: CASSQSWGGRTYEQYF. Here the CDR3 DNA reads TGTGCCAGCAGCCAATCGTGGGGCGGGAGGACCTACGAGCAGTACTTC.

The V call is TRBV5-1, the J call TRBJ1-1; 10 bases align to TRBD1. The CDR3 contains 16 residues. The V and J ends lost 3 bases and 4 bases, in that order; junction bases with no gene match: 9. From germline, CDR1 is SGHRS and CDR2 YFSETQ. The CDR3 region is CASSSRQGADGTEAFF. The CDR3 DNA sequence: TGCGCCAGCAGCTCGCGACAGGGGGCGGATGGCACTGAAGCTTTCTTT.

This clone was counted only a few times. This chain links TRBV7-2 with TRBJ1-2, with 8 bases aligning to TRBD1. In germline, CDR1 is SGHTA, CDR2 FQGNSA. The CDR3 length is 12 residues. The V gene end was trimmed by 5 bases and the J gene end by 6 bases; junction bases not matched to a gene: 2. In nucleotides, the CDR3 is TGTGCCAGCAGCAGACAGGGGAATGGCTACACCTTC. Its protein is CASSRQGNGYTF.